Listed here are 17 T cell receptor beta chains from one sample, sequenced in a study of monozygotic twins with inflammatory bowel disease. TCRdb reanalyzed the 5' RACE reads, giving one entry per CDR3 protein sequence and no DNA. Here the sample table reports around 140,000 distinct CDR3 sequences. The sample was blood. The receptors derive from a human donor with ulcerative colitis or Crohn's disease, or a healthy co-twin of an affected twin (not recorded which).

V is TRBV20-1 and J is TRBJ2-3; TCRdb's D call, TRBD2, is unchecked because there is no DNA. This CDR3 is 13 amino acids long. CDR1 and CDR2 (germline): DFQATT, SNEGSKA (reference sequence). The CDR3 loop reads CSAELGRGNTQYF.

The CDR3 protein is CASRFRGGDTIYF. The chain employs TRBV5-8 and TRBJ1-3. Germline-derived CDR1 and CDR2 are SGHTS and YDEGEE. The CDR3 totals 13 residues.

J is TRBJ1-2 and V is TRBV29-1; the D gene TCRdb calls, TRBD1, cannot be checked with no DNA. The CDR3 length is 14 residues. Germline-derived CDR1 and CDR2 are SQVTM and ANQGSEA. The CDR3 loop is CSVETRTGVYGYTF. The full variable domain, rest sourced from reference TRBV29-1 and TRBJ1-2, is SAVISQKPSRDICQRGTSLTIQCQVDSQVTMMFWYRQQPGQSLTLIATANQGSEATYESGFVIDKFPISRPNLTFSTLTVSNMSPEDSSIYLCSVETRTGVYGYTFGSGTRLTVV.

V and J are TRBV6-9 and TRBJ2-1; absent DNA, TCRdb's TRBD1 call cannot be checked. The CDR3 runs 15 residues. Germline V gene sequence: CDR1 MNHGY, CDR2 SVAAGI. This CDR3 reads CASSIPGGYGNEQFF.

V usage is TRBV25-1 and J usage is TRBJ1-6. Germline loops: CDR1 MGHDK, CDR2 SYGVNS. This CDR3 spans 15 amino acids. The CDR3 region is CASSGEDGSNSPLHF. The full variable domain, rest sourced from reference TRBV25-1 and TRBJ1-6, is EADIYQTPRYLVIGTGKKITLECSQTMGHDKMYWYQQDPGMELHLIHYSYGVNSTEKGDLSSESTVSRIRTEHFPLTLESARPSHTSQYLCASSGEDGSNSPLHFGNGTRLTVT.

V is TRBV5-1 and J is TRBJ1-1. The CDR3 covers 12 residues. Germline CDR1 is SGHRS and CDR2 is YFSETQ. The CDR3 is CASSFQGPEAFF.

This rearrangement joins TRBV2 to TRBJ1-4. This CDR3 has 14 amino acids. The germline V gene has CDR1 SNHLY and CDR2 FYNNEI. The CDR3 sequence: CASSVTGSEEKLIF.

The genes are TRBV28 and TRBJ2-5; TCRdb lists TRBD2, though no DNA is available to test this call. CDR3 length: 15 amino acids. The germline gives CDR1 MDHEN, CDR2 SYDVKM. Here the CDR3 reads CASREDSGALGTQYF.

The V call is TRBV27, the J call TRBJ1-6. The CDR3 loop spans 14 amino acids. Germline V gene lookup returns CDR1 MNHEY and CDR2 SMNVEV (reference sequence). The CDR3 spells CASSRLFRGLALHF.

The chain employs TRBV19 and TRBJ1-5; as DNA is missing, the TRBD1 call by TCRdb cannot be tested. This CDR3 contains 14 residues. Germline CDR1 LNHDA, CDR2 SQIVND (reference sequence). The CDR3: CASSTTGPNQPQHF.

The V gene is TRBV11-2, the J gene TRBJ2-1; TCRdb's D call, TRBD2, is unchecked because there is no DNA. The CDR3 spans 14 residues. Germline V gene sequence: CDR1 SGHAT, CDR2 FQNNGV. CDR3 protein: CASSWTSGIHEQFF.

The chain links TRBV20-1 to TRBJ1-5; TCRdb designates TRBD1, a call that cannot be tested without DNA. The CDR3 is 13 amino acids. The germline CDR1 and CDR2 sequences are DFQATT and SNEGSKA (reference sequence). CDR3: CSAGQGLGQPQHF.

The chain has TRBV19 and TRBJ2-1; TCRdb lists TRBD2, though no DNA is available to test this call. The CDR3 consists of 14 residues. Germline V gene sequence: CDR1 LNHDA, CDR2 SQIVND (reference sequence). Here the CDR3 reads CASRGQLSTNEQFF.

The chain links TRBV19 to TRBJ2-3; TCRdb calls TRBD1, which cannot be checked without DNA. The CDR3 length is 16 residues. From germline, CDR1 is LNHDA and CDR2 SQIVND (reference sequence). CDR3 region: CASSRTEESSTDTQYF.

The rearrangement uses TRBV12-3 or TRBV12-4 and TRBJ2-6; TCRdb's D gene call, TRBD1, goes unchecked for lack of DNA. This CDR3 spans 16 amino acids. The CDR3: CASSFPRGTGANVLTF.

The CDR3 region is CASSYQRGSSGETQYF. The chain carries TRBV7-2 and TRBJ2-5; TCRdb's D call of TRBD1 is untestable without DNA. CDR3 length: 16 residues. Germline values: CDR1 SGHTA, CDR2 FQGNSA.

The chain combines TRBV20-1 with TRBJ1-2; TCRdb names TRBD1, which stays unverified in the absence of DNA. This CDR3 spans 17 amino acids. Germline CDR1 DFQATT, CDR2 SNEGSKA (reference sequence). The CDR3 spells CSARSQTPGPANYGYTF.